These T cell receptor beta chains were read from a single sample in a study of blood T cell repertoires in COVID-19. The method was immunoSEQ multiplex PCR; TCRdb's version includes in-frame clones alone and lacks a portion of them. Here the sample spans 150,000 or so clones, over 80% being singletons. Sequencing was done on a sample of peripheral blood. These TCRs come from a woman in her sixties with acute or convalescent COVID-19. Both conserved end residues are part of each CDR3. D genes are given only for firm matches. Size tells how often a clone was seen (once, few, many) or the class of an expanded clone, and some rows leave it out.

DNA: TGTGCCAGCGGCCCCCGGGGGGCGGGTAGGGATACGCAGTATTTT
CDR3: CASGPRGAGRDTQYF
J: TRBJ2-3
size: .
D: .
V: TRBV9

DNA: TGTGCCAGCTCACCCTTGGGGCCAGGGACAGAGGCCCAAACCCAGCATTTT
CDR3: CASSPLGPGTEAQTQHF
J: TRBJ1-5
size: .
D: TRBD1
V: TRBV18

DNA: TGTGCCAGCAGCAGAAAGGAGGGTAGCGGGGGGGGAACAGATACGCAGTATTTT
CDR3: CASSRKEGSGGGTDTQYF
J: TRBJ2-3
size: few
D: .
V: TRBV21-1

DNA: TGTGCCAGCAGCACCGGGACAGGGCAAGAGACCCAGTACTTC
CDR3: CASSTGTGQETQYF
J: TRBJ2-5
size: .
D: TRBD1
V: TRBV7-2

DNA: TGTGCCAGCAGCACCCTACTAGCGGGGGGCACAGATACGCAGTATTTT
CDR3: CASSTLLAGGTDTQYF
J: TRBJ2-3
size: .
D: TRBD2
V: TRBV13

DNA: TGTGCCAGCAGCACAGGACAGATCTATGGCTACACCTTC
CDR3: CASSTGQIYGYTF
J: TRBJ1-2
size: .
D: .
V: TRBV7-9

DNA: TGTGCCAGCAGTCCCAACTACGAGCAGTACTTC
CDR3: CASSPNYEQYF
J: TRBJ2-7
size: .
D: .
V: TRBV2

DNA: TGCGCCAGCAGCCAAGCCGAGGATTCACCCCTCCACTTT
CDR3: CASSQAEDSPLHF
J: TRBJ1-6
size: .
D: .
V: TRBV4-3

DNA: TGCGCCAGCAGCCCGACCGGGACAGGGAGAGATCAGCCCCAGCATTTT
CDR3: CASSPTGTGRDQPQHF
J: TRBJ1-5
size: .
D: TRBD1
V: TRBV5-1

DNA: TGTGCCAGCAGTGATACGGGGGACTATGGCTACACCTTC
CDR3: CASSDTGDYGYTF
J: TRBJ1-2
size: .
D: .
V: TRBV6-1

DNA: TGTGCCAGTAGTATGAGCGGCTCCTACAATGAGCAGTTCTTC
CDR3: CASSMSGSYNEQFF
J: TRBJ2-1
size: .
D: .
V: TRBV19

DNA: TGTGCCAGTAGGTGGAGCATTAATCAGTCCCAGCATTTT
CDR3: CASRWSINQSQHF
J: TRBJ1-5
size: .
D: .
V: TRBV19

DNA: TGTGCCAGCAGCCAGGGCATGACTGGAAACACCATATATTTT
CDR3: CASSQGMTGNTIYF
J: TRBJ1-3
size: .
D: .
V: TRBV6-5

DNA: TGTGCCAGCAGCCAAGGATCCAGGGGCAATGAGCAGTTCTTC
CDR3: CASSQGSRGNEQFF
J: TRBJ2-1
size: .
D: .
V: TRBV3-1/TRBV3-2

DNA: TGCAGCGTTGAAGACAGGGGGCAACAAGAGACCCAGTACTTC
CDR3: CSVEDRGQQETQYF
J: TRBJ2-5
size: .
D: TRBD1
V: TRBV29-1

DNA: TGCACCAGCAGCCAAGATCCCCCACTCCTCGGACAGGTCCTGGATCAGCCCCAGCATTTT
CDR3: CTSSQDPPLLGQVLDQPQHF
J: TRBJ1-5
size: once
D: .
V: TRBV1

DNA: TGCGCCAGCAACTCACCCTATAACGGTGAGCAGTTCTTC
CDR3: CASNSPYNGEQFF
J: TRBJ2-1
size: .
D: .
V: TRBV5-1

DNA: TGTGCCAGCTCACCAGGGGGCGGTACCCAAGAGACCCAGTACTTC
CDR3: CASSPGGGTQETQYF
J: TRBJ2-5
size: .
D: .
V: TRBV18

DNA: TGCAGCGGCAGGGTAGGGAGGTACGAGCAGTACTTC
CDR3: CSGRVGRYEQYF
J: TRBJ2-7
size: .
D: .
V: TRBV29-1

DNA: TGTGCCAGCAGTTCAGTGCAGCGGGAGACCCAGTACTTC
CDR3: CASSSVQRETQYF
J: TRBJ2-5
size: once
D: .
V: TRBV12-3/TRBV12-4

DNA: TGTGCCAGCAGCTTAGGAGGGGGTATGGGCTACACCTTC
CDR3: CASSLGGGMGYTF
J: TRBJ1-2
size: few
D: .
V: TRBV11-2

DNA: TGTGCCAGCAGCCAAGGGGACAGGGGGGATCAGCCCCAGCATTTT
CDR3: CASSQGDRGDQPQHF
J: TRBJ1-5
size: .
D: TRBD1
V: TRBV3-1/TRBV3-2

DNA: TGCAGCGGCGGACAGGACTATGGCTACACCTTC
CDR3: CSGGQDYGYTF
J: TRBJ1-2
size: .
D: TRBD1
V: TRBV29-1

DNA: TGTGCCAGCAGCTTGGACAGGGCTAGTGAAGCTTTCTTT
CDR3: CASSLDRASEAFF
J: TRBJ1-1
size: once
D: TRBD1
V: TRBV7-6

DNA: TGTGCCAGCAGCCAAGCTCAAGGGGTCTCACCCCTCCACTTT
CDR3: CASSQAQGVSPLHF
J: TRBJ1-6
size: few
D: .
V: TRBV4-2

DNA: TGCGCCAGCAGCTTGGCCCGGACTAGCGGGGAGATCACAGATACGCAGTATTTT
CDR3: CASSLARTSGEITDTQYF
J: TRBJ2-3
size: .
D: TRBD2
V: TRBV5-1

DNA: TGCACCAGCAGCCAAGCACGGACAGGGTGGACTGAAGCTTTCTTT
CDR3: CTSSQARTGWTEAFF
J: TRBJ1-1
size: .
D: .
V: TRBV1

DNA: TGTGCCAGCAGTTCAGGCATAGTTAGGGGGCAGGGCTACACCTTC
CDR3: CASSSGIVRGQGYTF
J: TRBJ1-2
size: .
D: TRBD1
V: TRBV28

DNA: TGTGCCAGCACTGCCAGGGCCGATTCACCCCTCCACTTT
CDR3: CASTARADSPLHF
J: TRBJ1-6
size: few
D: .
V: TRBV2

DNA: TGTGCCAGCAGCCCAGCCCTTAGCGGGGAGTCCTACAATGAGCAGTTCTTC
CDR3: CASSPALSGESYNEQFF
J: TRBJ2-1
size: .
D: TRBD2
V: TRBV9

DNA: TGTGCCAGCAGGGCCAGTCGGGGCGAGCAGTACTTC
CDR3: CASRASRGEQYF
J: TRBJ2-7
size: .
D: .
V: TRBV12-3/TRBV12-4

DNA: TGTGCCACCAGTGAGACGGGACAGGGTGGAGAGCAGTACTTC
CDR3: CATSETGQGGEQYF
J: TRBJ2-7
size: .
D: TRBD1
V: TRBV24-1

DNA: TGTGCCAGCAGCGTAGGTCAGGACTACTACGAGCAGTACTTC
CDR3: CASSVGQDYYEQYF
J: TRBJ2-7
size: .
D: .
V: TRBV9

DNA: TGCGCCAGCAGCCAAGACGGAGGCTACGAGCAGTACTTC
CDR3: CASSQDGGYEQYF
J: TRBJ2-7
size: .
D: .
V: TRBV4-3

DNA: TGTGCCAGCAGCCAAGCGAATCAGTACGAGCAGTACTTC
CDR3: CASSQANQYEQYF
J: TRBJ2-7
size: .
D: .
V: TRBV3-1/TRBV3-2

DNA: TGTGCCAGCAGCGTAGGAGGGGGCCCCGGGGAGCTGTTTTTT
CDR3: CASSVGGGPGELFF
J: TRBJ2-2
size: .
D: TRBD1
V: TRBV9

DNA: TGTGCCAGCAGCCAGACAGTTCAAGAGACCCAGTACTTC
CDR3: CASSQTVQETQYF
J: TRBJ2-5
size: once
D: .
V: TRBV7-2

DNA: TGTGCCAGCAAACAGGCCCCGATTGATGCAGCTTTCTTT
CDR3: CASKQAPIDAAFF
J: TRBJ1-1
size: few
D: .
V: TRBV6-5

DNA: TGTGCCAGCAGGGAGGGGAATCAGCCCCAGCATTTT
CDR3: CASREGNQPQHF
J: TRBJ1-5
size: few
D: .
V: TRBV12-3/TRBV12-4

DNA: TGTGCCATCAGTGAGTCGCCAGGGGATGGCTACACCTTC
CDR3: CAISESPGDGYTF
J: TRBJ1-2
size: .
D: .
V: TRBV10-3

DNA: TGTGCCATCAGTGAGTCGAACAAAGAGACCCAGTACTTC
CDR3: CAISESNKETQYF
J: TRBJ2-5
size: .
D: .
V: TRBV10-3

DNA: TGTGCCAGCAGTGAAGGAGGTTACAGCACAGATACGCAGTATTTT
CDR3: CASSEGGYSTDTQYF
J: TRBJ2-3
size: .
D: .
V: TRBV2

DNA: TGTGCCAGCGGGGAGGGGTTCGACTATGGCTACACCTTC
CDR3: CASGEGFDYGYTF
J: TRBJ1-2
size: few
D: .
V: TRBV2